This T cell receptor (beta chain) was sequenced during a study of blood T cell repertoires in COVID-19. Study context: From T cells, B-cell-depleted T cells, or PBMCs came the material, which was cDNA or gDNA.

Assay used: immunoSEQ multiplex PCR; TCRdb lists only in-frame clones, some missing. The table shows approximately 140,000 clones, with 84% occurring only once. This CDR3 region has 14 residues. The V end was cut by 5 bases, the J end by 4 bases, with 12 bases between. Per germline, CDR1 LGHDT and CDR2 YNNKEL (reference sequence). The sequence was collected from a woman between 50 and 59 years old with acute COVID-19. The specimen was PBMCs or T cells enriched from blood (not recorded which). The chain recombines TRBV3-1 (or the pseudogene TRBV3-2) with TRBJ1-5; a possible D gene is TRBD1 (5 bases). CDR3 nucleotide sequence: TGTGCCAGCAGCGGAGGGGAACTGAATCAGCCCCAGCATTTT. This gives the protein CASSGGELNQPQHF.